The 10 T cell receptor beta chains listed next were all sequenced from one sample in a study of OX40 agonist ivuxolimab in advanced cancers. Only in-frame clones appear in the TCRdb table, and some are missing; sequencing was by immunoSEQ multiplex PCR. The table records roughly 56,000 clones, 82% of them present only once. The starting material was CD4+ or CD8+ T cells sorted from blood, obtained in a trial of the OX40 agonist ivuxolimab. The receptor source for this set is an adult with an advanced solid tumor such as melanoma, head and neck, liver or kidney cancer.

The chain recombines TRBV7-2 with TRBJ1-5; the match to TRBD1 covers 8 bases. After removal of 5 bases from V and 2 bases from J, the junction contained 8 bases not matched to a gene. The germline V gene has CDR1 SGHTA and CDR2 FQGNSA. The CDR3 is made up of 16 amino acids. The CDR3 nucleotides read TGTGCCAGCAGCCTCCCCCCGGACAGGGGCAATCAGCCCCAGCATTTT. Translation gives CASSLPPDRGNQPQHF.

By proportion, this clone is medium-sized. The chain employs TRBV7-3 and TRBJ1-1; D call uncertain. CDR3 length: 13 residues. V dropped 3 bases and J dropped 4 bases, with 9 bases sitting between them. Germline CDR1 reads SGHTA; CDR2 reads FQGTGA. The CDR3 loop is CASSFGLGTEAFF. The DNA of the CDR3 is TGTGCCAGCAGCTTTGGTCTGGGCACTGAAGCTTTCTTT.

The V and J genes are TRBV7-9 and TRBJ1-5; 7 nucleotides match TRBD1. The CDR3 is made up of 14 amino acids. Germline V gives CDR1 SEHNR, CDR2 FQNEAQ (reference sequence). Trimming cost V 5 bases and J 7 bases; bases outside gene matches: 8. Here the CDR3 reads CASSQQGFGQPQHF. The CDR3 DNA is TGTGCCAGCAGCCAACAGGGGTTTGGACAGCCCCAGCATTTT.

This clone occurred a few times. The chain couples TRBV7-2 to TRBJ1-1; 9 bases align to TRBD1. With 5 bases clipped from V and 9 bases from J, the junction kept 10 bases outside the gene matches. Germline-derived CDR1 and CDR2 are SGHTA and FQGNSA. The CDR3 contains 14 residues. CDR3 residues: CASSGHRDRAKAFF. The CDR3 DNA reads TGTGCCAGCAGCGGACACCGGGACAGGGCGAAAGCTTTCTTT.

The rearrangement uses TRBV6-6 and TRBJ1-4, with D unclear. The CDR3 is made up of 15 amino acids. The germline gives CDR1 MNHNY, CDR2 SVGAGI (reference sequence). V lost 4 bases, J lost 1 base, and 10 bases lay in between. The DNA for the CDR3 is TGTGCCAGCAGTTCAACCGAGAAAACTAATGAAAAACTGTTTTTT. Translating it yields CASSSTEKTNEKLFF.

The chain recombines TRBV7-9 with TRBJ1-2, with a weak D call TRBD1 (5 bases). Germline CDR1 reads SEHNR; CDR2 reads FQNEAQ (reference sequence). The CDR3 has 15 residues. V lost 7 bases to trimming and J lost 2 bases, with 17 bases between them. The CDR3 is CASTASTVRNYGYTF. The CDR3 DNA sequence: TGTGCCAGCACTGCATCGACAGTAAGGAACTATGGCTACACCTTC.

The chain couples TRBV7-2 to TRBJ1-1; 7 positions match TRBD1. After removal of 3 bases from V and 1 base from J, the junction contained 2 bases not matched to a gene. The germline V gene encodes CDR1 SGHTA and CDR2 FQGNSA. CDR3 length: 14 residues. This CDR3 is CASSLTGTNTEAFF. For the CDR3, the DNA is TGTGCCAGCAGCTTGACAGGGACGAACACTGAAGCTTTCTTT.

The gene calls are TRBV19 and TRBJ2-2; TRBD1 matches 7 bases. This CDR3 region has 15 residues. The V gene end was trimmed by 5 bases and the J gene end by 3 bases; junction bases not matched to a gene: 6. Germline CDR1 LNHDA, CDR2 SQIVND (reference sequence). The CDR3 region is CASSPRQGYTGELFF. CDR3 coding DNA: TGTGCCAGTAGTCCAAGACAGGGATACACCGGGGAGCTGTTTTTT.

This chain connects TRBV11-3 to TRBJ2-3, with D possibly matching TRBD2 (6 bases). Germline CDR1 SGHNT, CDR2 YENEEA. V was pared by 3 bases and J by 4 bases, with 8 bases between. The CDR3 is made up of 13 amino acids. CDR3 protein: CASSLEGADTQYF. The CDR3 DNA reads as TGTGCCAGCAGCTTGGAGGGAGCAGATACGCAGTATTTT.

The chain has TRBV5-1 and TRBJ1-2; TRBD1 matches 7 bases. Germline CDR1 is SGHRS and CDR2 is YFSETQ. The ends lost 4 bases at V and 5 bases at J; junction bases unmatched: 14. The CDR3 runs to 16 residues. CDR3 in amino acids: CASSPRPQGGFYGYTF. DNA for the CDR3: TGCGCCAGCAGCCCCAGGCCGCAAGGGGGCTTTTATGGCTACACCTTC.